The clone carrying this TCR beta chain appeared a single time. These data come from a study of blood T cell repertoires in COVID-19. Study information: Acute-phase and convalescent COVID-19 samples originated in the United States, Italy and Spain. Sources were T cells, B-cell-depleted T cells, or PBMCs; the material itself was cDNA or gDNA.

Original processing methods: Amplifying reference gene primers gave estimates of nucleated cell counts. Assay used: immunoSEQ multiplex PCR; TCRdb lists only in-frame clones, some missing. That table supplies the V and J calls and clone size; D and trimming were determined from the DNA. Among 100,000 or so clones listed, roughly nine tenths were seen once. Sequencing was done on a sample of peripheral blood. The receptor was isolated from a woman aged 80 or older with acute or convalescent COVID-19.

CDR3 protein: CASSRAKGAKMGNEKLFF. In nucleotides, the CDR3 is TGTGCCAGCAGCCGAGCAAAGGGGGCAAAGATGGGAAATGAAAAACTGTTTTTT. The genes are TRBV11-2 and TRBJ1-4; TRBD1 matches 7 bases. Germline CDR1 reads SGHAT; CDR2 reads FQNNGV. This CDR3 spans 18 amino acids. V trimming: 5 bases; J trimming: 5 bases; junction bases outside the gene matches: 17.